One sample yielded the 22 T cell receptor beta chains listed below, sequenced in a study of blood T cells in healthy people across ages. A second PCR, run for about 7 to 11 cycles, used a sample-barcoded 5' primer plus a J-beta primer mix. From the 5' RACE reads, TCRdb called clonotypes with MiXCR, one entry per CDR3 protein. The table records about 1.8 million distinct CDR3 sequences, 49% of them present only once. The sequenced material came from blood. The origin of the receptors is a woman aged 40 to 50 in good health.

The V call is TRBV4-1, the J call TRBJ1-4; no definite D call. CDR3 length equals 13 residues. The V gene lost 0 bases and the J gene lost 7 bases, with 6 bases spanning the gap. Germline-derived CDR1 and CDR2 are MGHRA and YSYEKL. In DNA form, the CDR3 reads TGCGCCAGCAGCCAAGAGGGTGGTGAAAAACTGTTTTTT. Protein product: CASSQEGGEKLFF.

The chain joins TRBV10-3 to TRBJ2-3; D not resolved. CDR1 ENHRY and CDR2 SYGVKD come from the germline V gene. The CDR3 spans 14 residues. The V end lost 4 bases, the J end lost 0 bases, and 8 bases lay between the germline ends. The chain's CDR3 is CAISVPPSTDTQYF. CDR3 DNA sequence: TGTGCCATCAGTGTGCCCCCTAGCACAGATACGCAGTATTTT.

This clonotype was seen a few times. The rearrangement uses TRBV7-3 and TRBJ2-5; tentative D call: TRBD2 (7 bases). Trimming took off 0 bases at V and 2 bases at J, with 13 bases between the two ends. Germline-derived CDR1 and CDR2 are SGHTA and FQGTGA. The CDR3 length is 16 residues. The CDR3 nucleotides are TGTGCCAGCAGCTTAACGGGGGGGGCAACGCAAGAGACCCAGTACTTC. Protein sequence: CASSLTGGATQETQYF.

Details on this clonotype: Germline and junction disagree at one end, which may indicate a read error. The V call is TRBV6-5, the J call TRBJ2-3, with TRBD1 matching over 8 bases. The CDR3 sequence is 16 residues long. CDR1 and CDR2 (germline): MNHEY, SVGAGI. CDR3 protein: CASSYGAGGSTDTQYF. CDR3 sequence (DNA): TGCGCCAGCAGCTATGGTGCAGGGGGCAGTACAGATACGCAGTATTTT.

The chain combines TRBV4-2 with TRBJ2-1; perhaps TRBD2 as D (6 bases). The V end lost 0 bases, the J end lost 7 bases, and 13 bases lay between the germline ends. CDR3 length: 15 residues. CDR1 is LGHNA and CDR2 is YNFKEQ in the germline V gene. The CDR3, as DNA: TGTGCCAGCAGCCAAGATCTTCGGGGGAGGAATGAGCAGTTCTTC. Its translation: CASSQDLRGRNEQFF.

The chain recombines TRBV9 with TRBJ2-1; 14 bases match TRBD2. Germline lookup yields CDR1 SGDLS and CDR2 YYNGEE. The trim removed 7 bases at V and 0 bases at J, leaving 6 bases unmatched. The CDR3 has 17 residues. The DNA of the CDR3 is TGTGCCAGCGGGGGGACTAGCGGGGGTAGCTCCTACAATGAGCAGTTCTTC. It translates to CASGGTSGGSSYNEQFF.

J is TRBJ2-1 and V is TRBV6-5; a weak D match, TRBD1 (7 bases). The CDR3 has 16 residues. V lost 6 bases to trimming and J lost 1 base, with 16 bases between them. Germline-derived CDR1 and CDR2 are MNHEY and SVGAGI. The CDR3, as DNA: TGTGCCAGCAGCCAGTCGGCAGGGGGGTCCTACAATGAGCAGTTCTTC. The encoded protein is CASSQSAGGSYNEQFF.

This clonotype has a handful of counts. The chain couples TRBV9 to TRBJ2-5, with D perhaps TRBD1 (6 bases). The germline V gene encodes CDR1 SGDLS and CDR2 YYNGEE. The germline V and J ends were trimmed by 3 bases and 4 bases, with 10 bases remaining between them. The CDR3 consists of 13 residues. CDR3 loop: CASSAPGAETQYF. The CDR3 DNA reads as TGTGCCAGCAGCGCACCAGGGGCAGAGACCCAGTACTTC.

The chain couples TRBV7-9 to TRBJ2-1; 12 bases are a match to TRBD2. Germline CDR1 SEHNR, CDR2 FQNEAQ (reference sequence). The CDR3 is made up of 15 amino acids. V was clipped by 5 bases and J by 9 bases; unmatched bases: 8. As DNA, the CDR3 is TGTGCCAGCAGCCCTCGGACTAGCGGGGTTGGTGAGCAGTTCTTC. It is translated as CASSPRTSGVGEQFF.

V and J are TRBV27 and TRBJ1-2; TRBD1 matches 8 bases. Germline V gives CDR1 MNHEY, CDR2 SMNVEV (reference sequence). V trimming: 3 bases; J trimming: 7 bases; junction bases outside the gene matches: 4. The length of the CDR3 is 13 residues. Here the CDR3 DNA reads TGTGCCAGCAGTTTCAGGGGGCGCGTTGGCTACACCTTC. Residues: CASSFRGRVGYTF.

This clonotype was seen more than once but under ten times. The chain uses TRBV4-3 and TRBJ2-5; possibly TRBD1 or TRBD2 for D (7 bases each). V was cut by 0 bases and J by 4 bases, with 15 bases left in between. The CDR3 has 16 amino acids. Germline V gene sequence: CDR1 LGHNA, CDR2 YSLEER. The CDR3 sequence: CASSQDQGGGTETQYF. The CDR3 DNA follows: TGCGCCAGCAGCCAAGATCAGGGGGGGGGTACAGAGACCCAGTACTTC.

The J gene is TRBJ2-3, the V gene TRBV29-1; possible D gene TRBD1, 5 bases. V gave up 8 bases and J gave up 6 bases, with 12 bases separating them. The CDR3 runs to 11 residues. The germline gives CDR1 SQVTM, CDR2 ANQGSEA. CDR3 coding DNA: TGCAGCCTCGATACAGGTGATACGCAGTATTTT. As protein: CSLDTGDTQYF.

This clonotype has only a few counts. This rearrangement joins TRBV7-2 to TRBJ2-1, with TRBD1 matching 8 bases. Germline CDR1 is SGHTA and CDR2 is FQGNSA. After removal of 3 bases from V and 9 bases from J, the junction contained 4 bases not matched to a gene. The CDR3 runs to 13 residues. CDR3 in amino acids: CASSFQGASEQFF. The CDR3 DNA is TGTGCCAGCAGCTTTCAGGGGGCGAGTGAGCAGTTCTTC.

V gene TRBV5-1 combines with J gene TRBJ1-4; TRBD1 agrees at 9 bases. The ends lost 4 bases at V and 6 bases at J; junction bases unmatched: 4. This CDR3 comprises 14 residues. The germline V gene encodes CDR1 SGHRS and CDR2 YFSETQ. DNA for the CDR3: TGCGCCAGCAGCCCCCGGGACAGGGATGAAAAACTGTTTTTT. Translating gives CASSPRDRDEKLFF.

This clonotype was detected a few times. This chain joins TRBV6-5 and TRBJ1-2, with 7 positions matching TRBD1. V lost 5 bases, J lost 3 bases, and 12 bases stayed unmatched. The CDR3 contains 16 residues. Germline CDR1 reads MNHEY; CDR2 reads SVGAGI. The chain's CDR3 is CASSRDPGQPDYGYTF. The CDR3 DNA reads TGTGCCAGCAGTCGGGACCCGGGACAGCCTGACTATGGCTACACCTTC.

V usage is TRBV20-1 and J usage is TRBJ1-2; no firm D call. Trimming removed 0 bases at V and 1 base at J, with 12 bases between. The CDR3 totals 15 residues. Germline V gene lookup returns CDR1 DFQATT and CDR2 SNEGSKA (reference sequence). The CDR3 DNA follows: TGCAGTGCTAGAGATCAGTCAGGTTTTAACTATGGCTACACCTTC. Translation: CSARDQSGFNYGYTF.

The chain has TRBV4-2 and TRBJ2-7; D possibly corresponds to TRBD1 (5 bases). The J call may be wrong; the DNA end is better matched by TRBJ2-5. CDR1 is LGHNA and CDR2 is YNFKEQ in the germline V gene. The CDR3 runs 15 residues. The CDR3 nucleotides are TGTGCCAGCAGCCCATACGGCAGGGCGAGAGAGACCCAGTACTTC. Protein product: CASSPYGRARETQYF.

The chain couples TRBV5-1 to TRBJ2-5; D not certain. CDR3 size: 14 residues. Per the germline V gene, CDR1 is SGHRS and CDR2 is YFSETQ. V was pared by 4 bases and J by 1 base, with 11 bases between. The CDR3 nucleotides are TGCGCCAGCAGCGCACTGGATCCCCAAGAGACCCAGTACTTC. Its protein product is CASSALDPQETQYF.

The sample holds a few counts of this clonotype. V usage is TRBV4-2 and J usage is TRBJ1-1; perhaps TRBD1 as D (6 bases). Trimming removed 1 base at V and 7 bases at J, with 10 bases between. CDR3 length equals 13 residues. Germline CDR1 reads LGHNA; CDR2 reads YNFKEQ. This CDR3 reads CASSQGGRGEAFF. The CDR3 DNA sequence: TGTGCCAGCAGCCAAGGGGGGCGGGGTGAAGCTTTCTTT.

The CDR3 nucleotides read TGCGCCAGCAGCTTGGCGGAGGGAGAGTCCTACAATGAGCAGTTCTTC. It codes for CASSLAEGESYNEQFF. The chain has TRBV5-1 and TRBJ2-1; a weak D match, TRBD2 (6 bases). This CDR3 has 16 residues. Per the germline V gene, CDR1 is SGHRS and CDR2 is YFSETQ. Trimming left V 0 bases short and J 1 base short, with 11 bases between.

The chain uses TRBV6-5 and TRBJ2-3; no reliable D call. Germline lookup yields CDR1 MNHEY and CDR2 SVGAGI. This CDR3 contains 15 residues. V gave up 4 bases and J gave up 1 base, with 12 bases separating them. The CDR3 DNA sequence: TGTGCCAGCAGTTGGGCCGCGTCGGGCACAGATACGCAGTATTTT. It translates to CASSWAASGTDTQYF.

CDR3 nucleotides: TGTGCCAGCAGTCGTTCCATCCCGGGTGGAAACACCATATATTTT. As protein: CASSRSIPGGNTIYF. V is TRBV6-5 and J is TRBJ1-3; D gene ambiguous. CDR1 is MNHEY and CDR2 is SVGAGI in the germline V gene. The CDR3 is 15 residues long. Trimming took off 5 bases at V and 3 bases at J, with 14 bases between the two ends.